The TCR beta chain under discussion was sequenced for a study of identical twins. Study conclusions and caveats: Diverse VJ usage suggested most zero-insertion clonotypes were not invariant T cells. Out-of-frame alpha sequences common to twins were enriched for low generation probability. Monozygotic twins shared more out-of-frame TCR alpha than recombination models predicted.

The V end lost 5 bases, the J end lost 2 bases, and 26 bases lay between the germline ends. The CDR3 loop spans 19 amino acids. CDR1 is SGHAT and CDR2 is FQNNGV in the germline V gene. This clonotype was found a few times. Antigen: not known. A universal primer site was created by template switching, with the cDNA bearing unique molecular identifiers. TCRdb processed the 5' RACE reads anew with MiXCR; each CDR3 protein has one entry. The data contain roughly 1,500,000 distinct CDR3 sequences, less than 35% of them singletons. Sequencing was carried out using cord blood. The sequence was obtained from a newborn girl in good health. This chain links TRBV11-2 with TRBJ2-3; TRBD2 is a possible D gene (6 bases). In DNA form, the CDR3 reads TGTGCCAGCAGCCGCCTCCGACTAGTCTACTCGACGTACACAGATACGCAGTATTTT. Translated: CASSRLRLVYSTYTDTQYF.